Listed here is a single T cell receptor (beta chain). Antigen unknown. The data were taken from a study of T cells in localized non-small cell lung cancer. General study results and limits: Compared with tumor, uninvolved adjacent lung displayed greater T cell clonality, ranking highest overall.

The protocol was immunoSEQ multiplex PCR, while the TCRdb copy is restricted to in-frame clones and leaves out a portion. The table shows roughly 1,900 clones, with less than 35% occurring only once. Source: lung tumor tissue, taken before any cancer treatment. The sequence was obtained from a male donor at least 60 years old with stage I squamous cell lung carcinoma.

Here the CDR3 reads CASSPRRDRGEGEAFF. The CDR3 DNA follows: TGTGCCAGCTCACCACGGCGGGACAGGGGAGAGGGTGAAGCTTTCTTT. The rearrangement joins TRBV18 to TRBJ1-1; 10 bases align to TRBD1. The length of the CDR3 is 16 residues. Trimming at V came to 1 base and at J to 7 bases, leaving 9 bases not matched to a gene. Germline CDR1 KGHSH, CDR2 LQKENI.